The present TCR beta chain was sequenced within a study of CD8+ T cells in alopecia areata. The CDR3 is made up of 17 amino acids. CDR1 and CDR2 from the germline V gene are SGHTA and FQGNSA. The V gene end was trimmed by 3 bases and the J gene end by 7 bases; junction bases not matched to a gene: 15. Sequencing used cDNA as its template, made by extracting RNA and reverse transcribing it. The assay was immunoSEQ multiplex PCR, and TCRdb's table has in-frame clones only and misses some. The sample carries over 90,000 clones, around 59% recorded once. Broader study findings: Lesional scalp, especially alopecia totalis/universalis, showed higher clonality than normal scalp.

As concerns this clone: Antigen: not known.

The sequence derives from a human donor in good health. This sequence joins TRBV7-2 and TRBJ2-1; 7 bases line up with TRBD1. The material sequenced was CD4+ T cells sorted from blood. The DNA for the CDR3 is TGTGCCAGCAGCTTGACAGGGATGGGACCCGGCAAAAATGAGCAGTTCTTC. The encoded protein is CASSLTGMGPGKNEQFF.